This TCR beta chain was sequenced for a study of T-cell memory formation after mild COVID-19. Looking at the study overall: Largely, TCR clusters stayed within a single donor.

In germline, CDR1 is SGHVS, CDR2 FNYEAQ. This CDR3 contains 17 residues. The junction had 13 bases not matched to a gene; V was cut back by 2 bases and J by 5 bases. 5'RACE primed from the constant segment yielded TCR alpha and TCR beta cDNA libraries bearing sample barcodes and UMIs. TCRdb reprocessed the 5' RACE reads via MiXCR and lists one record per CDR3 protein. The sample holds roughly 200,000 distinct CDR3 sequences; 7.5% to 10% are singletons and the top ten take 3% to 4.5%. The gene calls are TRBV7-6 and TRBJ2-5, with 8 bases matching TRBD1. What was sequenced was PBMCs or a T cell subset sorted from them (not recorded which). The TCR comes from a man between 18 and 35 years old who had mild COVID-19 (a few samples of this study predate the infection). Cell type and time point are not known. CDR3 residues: CASSLPWTGSLDETQYF. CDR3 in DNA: TGTGCCAGCAGCTTACCGTGGACAGGGTCCCTCGATGAGACCCAGTACTTC. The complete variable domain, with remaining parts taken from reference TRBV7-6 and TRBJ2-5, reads GAGVSQSPRYKVTKRGQDVALRCDPISGHVSLYWYRQALGQGPEFLTYFNYEAQQDKSGLPNDRFSAERPEGSISTLTIQRTEQRDSAMYRCASSLPWTGSLDETQYFGPGTRLLVL.